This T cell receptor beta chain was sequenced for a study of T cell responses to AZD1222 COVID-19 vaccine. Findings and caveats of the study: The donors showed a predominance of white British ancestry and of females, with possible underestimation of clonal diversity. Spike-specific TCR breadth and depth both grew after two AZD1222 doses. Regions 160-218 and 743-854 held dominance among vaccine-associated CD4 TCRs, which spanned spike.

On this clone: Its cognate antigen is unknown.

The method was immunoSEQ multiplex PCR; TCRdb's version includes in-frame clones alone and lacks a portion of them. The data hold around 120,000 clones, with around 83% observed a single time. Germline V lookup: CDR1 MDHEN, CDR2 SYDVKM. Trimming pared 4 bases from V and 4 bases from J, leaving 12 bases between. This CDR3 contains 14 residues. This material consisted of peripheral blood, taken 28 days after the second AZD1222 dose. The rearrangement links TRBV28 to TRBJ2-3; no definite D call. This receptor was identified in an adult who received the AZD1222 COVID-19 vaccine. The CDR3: CASSSPPSSDTQYF. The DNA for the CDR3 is TGTGCCAGCAGTTCCCCACCTTCCTCAGATACGCAGTATTTT.